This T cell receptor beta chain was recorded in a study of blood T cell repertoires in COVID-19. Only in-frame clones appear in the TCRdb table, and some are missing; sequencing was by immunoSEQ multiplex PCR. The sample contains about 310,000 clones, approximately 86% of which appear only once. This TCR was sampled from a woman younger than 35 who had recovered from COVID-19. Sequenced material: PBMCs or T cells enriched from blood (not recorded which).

The CDR3 nucleotides read TGTGCCAGCAGGGATCTGAGGGTCGTAAACACCATATATTTT. It codes for CASRDLRVVNTIYF. This sequence joins TRBV2 and TRBJ1-3; D gene unclear. V lost 6 bases and J 6 bases, leaving 15 bases between the germline ends. Germline V gene data show CDR1 as SNHLY and CDR2 as FYNNEI. This CDR3 has 14 amino acids.